Each of the 13 T cell receptor beta chains below was sequenced from the same sample in a study of T cell changes during pregnancy in multiple sclerosis. The table came from immunoSEQ multiplex PCR; TCRdb's copy has only in-frame clones and leaves some out. The data contain tens of thousands of clones, about nine tenths of them singletons. The sample here was CD8+ T cells from peripheral blood mononuclear cells, taken in the second trimester of pregnancy. Every receptor here comes from a female donor with multiple sclerosis, enrolled in a pregnancy study.

This sequence joins TRBV6-1 and TRBJ2-5; D remains unclear. Germline values: CDR1 MNHNS, CDR2 SASEGT. The CDR3 runs 15 residues. Trimming pared 5 bases from V and 3 bases from J, leaving 16 bases between. The CDR3 loop reads CASSRVDGPKETQYF. As DNA, the CDR3 is TGTGCCAGCAGTCGGGTGGATGGCCCAAAAGAGACCCAGTACTTC.

This clone came up once. This chain uses TRBV21-1 with TRBJ1-2. TRBV21-1 is classified as a pseudogene. The CDR3 extends over 16 amino acids. CDR3 nucleotide sequence: TGTGCCAGCAGCAAAGCGCTTGGGAGGAACCACTATGGCTACACCTTC. It codes for CASSKALGRNHYGYTF.

The J gene is TRBJ2-7, the V gene TRBV13; 9 nucleotides line up with TRBD2. The V and J ends lost 0 bases and 3 bases, in that order; junction bases with no gene match: 0. The CDR3 is 14 residues long. CDR1 is PRHDT and CDR2 is FYEKMQ in the germline V gene (reference sequence). CDR3 region: CASSLGTSGYEQYF. The CDR3 DNA is TGTGCCAGCAGCTTAGGGACTAGCGGCTACGAGCAGTACTTC.

The rearrangement uses TRBV27 and TRBJ1-2; 7 nucleotides agree with TRBD1. The V gene's germline CDR1 is MNHEY and CDR2 SMNVEV (reference sequence). The ends lost 5 bases at V and 0 bases at J; junction bases unmatched: 3. The CDR3 is 14 amino acids. The chain's CDR3 is CASSPDRANYGYTF. As DNA, the CDR3 is TGTGCCAGCAGTCCCGACAGGGCTAACTATGGCTACACCTTC.

This chain connects TRBV7-2 to TRBJ2-3; no definite D call. V lost 4 bases and J lost 2, with 16 bases in between. The CDR3 is 16 residues long. Germline assignment: CDR1 SGHTA and CDR2 FQGNSA. CDR3 loop: CASSSRHSTHTDTQYF. The CDR3 nucleotides are TGTGCCAGCAGCTCTCGCCACTCCACCCACACAGATACGCAGTATTTT.

This clone was picked up one time. The chain combines TRBV4-1 with TRBJ2-7; no clear D. Trimming shortened V by 0 bases and J by 5 bases, and 8 bases separated the two germline ends. Looked up from germline, CDR1 is MGHRA and CDR2 is YSYEKL. The CDR3 totals 13 residues. The CDR3 sequence: CASSQDPGHEQYF. CDR3 DNA sequence: TGCGCCAGCAGCCAAGACCCAGGCCACGAGCAGTACTTC.

The chain is built from TRBV6-1 and TRBJ1-1; no reliable D call. This CDR3 is built from 13 residues. The germline gives CDR1 MNHNS, CDR2 SASEGT. V was trimmed by 5 bases and J by 0 bases, leaving 7 bases between them. The CDR3 DNA follows: TGTGCCAGCAGTACACAGTTGAACACTGAAGCTTTCTTT. Amino acids: CASSTQLNTEAFF.

The V and J genes are TRBV4-3 and TRBJ2-1; a weak D match, TRBD2 (6 bases). V lost 0 bases to trimming and J lost 1 base, with 19 bases between them. Germline values: CDR1 LGHNA, CDR2 YSLEER. The CDR3 totals 19 residues. This CDR3 is CASSQDLFTRRGSYNEQFF. CDR3 coding DNA: TGCGCCAGCAGCCAAGACCTCTTCACCCGGCGGGGTTCCTACAATGAGCAGTTCTTC.

This chain uses TRBV4-1 with TRBJ1-2, with D unresolved. Germline-derived CDR1 and CDR2 are MGHRA and YSYEKL. The CDR3 loop spans 15 amino acids. V gave up 0 bases and J gave up 5 bases, with 13 bases separating them. The CDR3 sequence is CASSQDPWGGYGYTF. The DNA for the CDR3 is TGCGCCAGCAGCCAAGATCCGTGGGGAGGGTATGGCTACACCTTC.

The J gene is TRBJ1-2, the V gene TRBV7-9; a possible D gene is TRBD1 (6 bases). Looked up from germline, CDR1 is SEHNR and CDR2 is FQNEAQ (reference sequence). The CDR3 sequence is 14 residues long. Trimming took 1 base from V and 6 from J, leaving 12 bases between them. The CDR3 protein is CASSLVVRGNGYTF. The CDR3 DNA follows: TGTGCCAGCAGCTTAGTAGTCAGGGGAAATGGCTACACCTTC.

The CDR3 region is CASSLAVVGEQYF. The CDR3, as DNA: TGTGCCAGCAGTCTAGCGGTGGTGGGCGAGCAGTACTTC. The J gene is TRBJ2-7, the V gene TRBV2; 7 bases agree with TRBD2. Germline assignment: CDR1 SNHLY and CDR2 FYNNEI. The CDR3 spans 13 residues. V lost 5 bases and J lost 6; bases outside the gene matches: 7. Variable domain in full (rest from reference TRBV2 and TRBJ2-7): EPEVTQTPSHQVTQMGQEVILRCVPISNHLYFYWYRQILGQKVEFLVSFYNNEISEKSEIFDDQFSVERPDGSNFTLKIRSTKLEDSAMYFCASSLAVVGEQYFGPGTRLTVT.

The chain recombines TRBV7-9 with TRBJ2-1; 7 positions agree with TRBD1. The V gene end was trimmed by 2 bases and the J gene end by 6 bases; junction bases not matched to a gene: 4. The CDR3 length is 14 residues. From germline, CDR1 is SEHNR and CDR2 FQNEAQ (reference sequence). CDR3 loop: CASSLMTGTNEQFF. The CDR3, as DNA: TGTGCCAGCAGCTTAATGACAGGGACCAATGAGCAGTTCTTC.

The rearrangement links TRBV6-5 to TRBJ1-4, with TRBD1 matching 7 bases. This CDR3 has 14 amino acids. Germline CDR1 is MNHEY and CDR2 is SVGAGI. The V and J ends lost 2 bases and 7 bases, in that order; junction bases with no gene match: 4. The CDR3 region is CASSYDRVSEKLFF. Here the CDR3 DNA reads TGTGCCAGCAGTTACGACAGGGTTAGTGAAAAACTGTTTTTT.